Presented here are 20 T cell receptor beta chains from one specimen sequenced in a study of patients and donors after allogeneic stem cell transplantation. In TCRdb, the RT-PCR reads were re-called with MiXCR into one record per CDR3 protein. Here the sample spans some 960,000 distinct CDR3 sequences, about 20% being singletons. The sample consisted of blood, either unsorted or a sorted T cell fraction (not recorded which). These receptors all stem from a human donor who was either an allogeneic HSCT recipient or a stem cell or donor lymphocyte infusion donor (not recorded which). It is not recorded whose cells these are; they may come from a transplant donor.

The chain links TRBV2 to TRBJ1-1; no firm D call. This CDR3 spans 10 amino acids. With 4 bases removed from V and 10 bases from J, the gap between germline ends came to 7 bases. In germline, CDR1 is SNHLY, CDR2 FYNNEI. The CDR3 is CASSARVAFF. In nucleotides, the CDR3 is TGTGCCAGCAGTGCGCGGGTAGCTTTCTTT.

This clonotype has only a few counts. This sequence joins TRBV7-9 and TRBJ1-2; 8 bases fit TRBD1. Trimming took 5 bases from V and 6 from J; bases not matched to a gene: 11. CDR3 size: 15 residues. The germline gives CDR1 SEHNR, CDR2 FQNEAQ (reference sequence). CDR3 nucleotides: TGTGCCAGCAGCCCTGGAACGGCAGGGGGCGATGGCTACACCTTC. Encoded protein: CASSPGTAGGDGYTF.

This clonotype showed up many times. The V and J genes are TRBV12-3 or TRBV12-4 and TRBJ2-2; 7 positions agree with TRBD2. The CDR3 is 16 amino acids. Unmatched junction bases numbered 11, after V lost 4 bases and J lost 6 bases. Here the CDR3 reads CASSYGRLALPGELFF. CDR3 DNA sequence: TGTGCCAGCAGTTACGGGAGGCTAGCTTTACCCGGGGAGCTGTTTTTT.

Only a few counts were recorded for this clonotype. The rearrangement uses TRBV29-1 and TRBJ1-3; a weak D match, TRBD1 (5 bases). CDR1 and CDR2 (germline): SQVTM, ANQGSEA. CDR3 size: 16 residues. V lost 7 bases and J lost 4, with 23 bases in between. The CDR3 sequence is CSALFGGDFEGNTIYF. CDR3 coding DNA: TGCAGCGCTCTATTTGGAGGGGATTTTGAGGGAAACACCATATATTTT. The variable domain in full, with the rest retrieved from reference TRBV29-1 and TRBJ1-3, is SAVISQKPSRDICQRGTSLTIQCQVDSQVTMMFWYRQQPGQSLTLIATANQGSEATYESGFVIDKFPISRPNLTFSTLTVSNMSPEDSSIYLCSALFGGDFEGNTIYFGEGSWLTVV.

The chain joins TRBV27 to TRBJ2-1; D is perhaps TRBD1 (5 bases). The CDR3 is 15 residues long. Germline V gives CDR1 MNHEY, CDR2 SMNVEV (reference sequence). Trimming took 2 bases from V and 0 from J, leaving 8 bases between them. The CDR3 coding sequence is TGTGCCAGCAGTTTAGACAGCTACTCCTACAATGAGCAGTTCTTC. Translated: CASSLDSYSYNEQFF.

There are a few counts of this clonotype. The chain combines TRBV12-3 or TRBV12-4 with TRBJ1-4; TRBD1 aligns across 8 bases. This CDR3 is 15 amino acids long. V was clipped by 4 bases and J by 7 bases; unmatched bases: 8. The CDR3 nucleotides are TGTGCCAGCAGTTCCTCAGACAGGGGATCTGAAAAACTGTTTTTT. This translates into CASSSSDRGSEKLFF.

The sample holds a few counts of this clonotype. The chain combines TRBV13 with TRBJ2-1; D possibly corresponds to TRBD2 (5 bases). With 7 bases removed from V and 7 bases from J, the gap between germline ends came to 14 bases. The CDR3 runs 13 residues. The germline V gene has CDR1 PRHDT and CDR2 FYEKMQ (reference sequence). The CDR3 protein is CASIRRARNEQFF. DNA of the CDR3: TGTGCCAGCATCAGGCGGGCGAGGAATGAGCAGTTCTTC.

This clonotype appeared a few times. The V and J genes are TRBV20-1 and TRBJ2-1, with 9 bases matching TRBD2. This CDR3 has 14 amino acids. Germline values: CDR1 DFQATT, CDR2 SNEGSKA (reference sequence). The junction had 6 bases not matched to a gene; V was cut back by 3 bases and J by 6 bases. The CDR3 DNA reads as TGCAGTGCTAGCCGTGGCGGGAGGGCCAATGAGCAGTTCTTC. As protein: CSASRGGRANEQFF.

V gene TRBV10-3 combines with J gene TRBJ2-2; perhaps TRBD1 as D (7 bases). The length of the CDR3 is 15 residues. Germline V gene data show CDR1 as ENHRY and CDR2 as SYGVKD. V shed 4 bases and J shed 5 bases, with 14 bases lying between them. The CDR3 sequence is CAISVEGARTGELFF. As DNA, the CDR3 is TGTGCCATCAGTGTGGAGGGGGCGCGGACCGGGGAGCTGTTTTTT.

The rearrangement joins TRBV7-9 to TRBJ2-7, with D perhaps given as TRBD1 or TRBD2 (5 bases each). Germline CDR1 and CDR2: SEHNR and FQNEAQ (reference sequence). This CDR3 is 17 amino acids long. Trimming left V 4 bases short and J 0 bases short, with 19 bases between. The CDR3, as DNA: TGTGCCAGCAGCTCAGTAGGGTTCGGGGCGAGCTCCTACGAGCAGTACTTC. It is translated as CASSSVGFGASSYEQYF.

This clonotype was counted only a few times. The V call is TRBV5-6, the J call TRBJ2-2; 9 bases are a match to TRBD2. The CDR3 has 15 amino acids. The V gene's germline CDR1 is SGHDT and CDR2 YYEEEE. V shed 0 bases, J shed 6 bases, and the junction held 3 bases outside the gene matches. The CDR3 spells CASSLDAGGPGELFF. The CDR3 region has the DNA TGTGCCAGCAGCTTGGATGCGGGGGGGCCCGGGGAGCTGTTTTTT.

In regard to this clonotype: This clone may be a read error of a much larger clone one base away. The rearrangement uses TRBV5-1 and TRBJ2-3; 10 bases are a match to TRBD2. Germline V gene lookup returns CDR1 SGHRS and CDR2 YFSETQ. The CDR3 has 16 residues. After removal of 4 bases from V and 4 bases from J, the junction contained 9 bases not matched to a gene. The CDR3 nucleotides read TGCGCCAGCAGCCCCGGACTAGCGGAAGCGGCAGATACGCAGTATTTT. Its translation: CASSPGLAEAADTQYF.

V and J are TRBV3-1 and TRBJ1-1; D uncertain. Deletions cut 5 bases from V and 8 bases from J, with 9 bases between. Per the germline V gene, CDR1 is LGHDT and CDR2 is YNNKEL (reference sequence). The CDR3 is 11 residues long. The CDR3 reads CASSTRREAFF. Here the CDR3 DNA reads TGTGCCAGCAGCACCCGAAGAGAAGCTTTCTTT.

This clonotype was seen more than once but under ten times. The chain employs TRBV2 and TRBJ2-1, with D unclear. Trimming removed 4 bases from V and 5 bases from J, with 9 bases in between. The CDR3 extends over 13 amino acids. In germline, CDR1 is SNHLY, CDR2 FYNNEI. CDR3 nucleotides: TGTGCCAGCAGTGGGCTTATAAACAATGAGCAGTTCTTC. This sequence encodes CASSGLINNEQFF. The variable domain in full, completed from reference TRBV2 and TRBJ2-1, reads EPEVTQTPSHQVTQMGQEVILRCVPISNHLYFYWYRQILGQKVEFLVSFYNNEISEKSEIFDDQFSVERPDGSNFTLKIRSTKLEDSAMYFCASSGLINNEQFFGPGTRLTVL.

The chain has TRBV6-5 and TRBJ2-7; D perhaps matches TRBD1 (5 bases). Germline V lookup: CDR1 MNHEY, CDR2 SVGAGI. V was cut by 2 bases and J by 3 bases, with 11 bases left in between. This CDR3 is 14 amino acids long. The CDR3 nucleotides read TGTGCCAGCAGTTACCACAGGTCTGGCTACGAGCAGTACTTC. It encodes CASSYHRSGYEQYF.

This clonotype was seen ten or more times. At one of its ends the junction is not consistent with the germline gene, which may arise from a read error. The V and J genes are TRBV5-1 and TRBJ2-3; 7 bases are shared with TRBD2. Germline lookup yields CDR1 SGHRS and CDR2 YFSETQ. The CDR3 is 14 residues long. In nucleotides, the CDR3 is TGTGCCAGCAGTTCGGGACTATCCACAGATACGCAGTATTTT. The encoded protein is CASSSGLSTDTQYF.

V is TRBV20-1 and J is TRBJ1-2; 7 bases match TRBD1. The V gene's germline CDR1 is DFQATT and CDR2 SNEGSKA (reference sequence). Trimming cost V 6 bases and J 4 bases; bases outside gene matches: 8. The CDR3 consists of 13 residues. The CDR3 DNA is TGCAGTGCCCACGCGGGACAGATCTATGGCTACACCTTC. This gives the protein CSAHAGQIYGYTF.

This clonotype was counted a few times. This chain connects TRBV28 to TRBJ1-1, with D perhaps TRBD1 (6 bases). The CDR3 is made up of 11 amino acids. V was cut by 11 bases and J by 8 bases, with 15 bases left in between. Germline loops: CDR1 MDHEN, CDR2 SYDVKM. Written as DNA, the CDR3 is TGTGCCCTCCTAGGGGGGCAGGAAGCTTTCTTT. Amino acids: CALLGGQEAFF.

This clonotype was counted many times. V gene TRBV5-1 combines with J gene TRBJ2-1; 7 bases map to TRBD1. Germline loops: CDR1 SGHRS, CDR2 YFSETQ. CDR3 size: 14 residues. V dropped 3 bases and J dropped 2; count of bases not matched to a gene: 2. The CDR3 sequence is CASSSTGAYNEQFF. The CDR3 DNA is TGCGCCAGCAGCTCAACAGGGGCCTACAATGAGCAGTTCTTC.

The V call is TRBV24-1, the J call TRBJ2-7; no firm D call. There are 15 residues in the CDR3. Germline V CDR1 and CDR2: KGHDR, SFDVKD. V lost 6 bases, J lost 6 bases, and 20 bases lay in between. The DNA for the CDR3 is TGTGCCACCAGTTACGGCATCGGGCCAAGTTCCGAGCAGTACTTC. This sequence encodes CATSYGIGPSSEQYF.